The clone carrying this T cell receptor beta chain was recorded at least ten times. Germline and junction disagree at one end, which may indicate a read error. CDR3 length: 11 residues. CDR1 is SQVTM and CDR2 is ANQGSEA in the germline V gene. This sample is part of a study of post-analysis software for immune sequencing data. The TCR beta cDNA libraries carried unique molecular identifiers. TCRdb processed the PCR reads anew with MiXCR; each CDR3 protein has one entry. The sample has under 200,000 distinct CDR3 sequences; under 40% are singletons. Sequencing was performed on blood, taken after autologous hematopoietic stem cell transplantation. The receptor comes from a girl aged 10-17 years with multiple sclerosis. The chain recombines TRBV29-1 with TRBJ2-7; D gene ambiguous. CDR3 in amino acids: CSVEKGYQQYF. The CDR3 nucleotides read TGCAGCGTTGAGAAGGGCTACCAGCAGTACTTC.